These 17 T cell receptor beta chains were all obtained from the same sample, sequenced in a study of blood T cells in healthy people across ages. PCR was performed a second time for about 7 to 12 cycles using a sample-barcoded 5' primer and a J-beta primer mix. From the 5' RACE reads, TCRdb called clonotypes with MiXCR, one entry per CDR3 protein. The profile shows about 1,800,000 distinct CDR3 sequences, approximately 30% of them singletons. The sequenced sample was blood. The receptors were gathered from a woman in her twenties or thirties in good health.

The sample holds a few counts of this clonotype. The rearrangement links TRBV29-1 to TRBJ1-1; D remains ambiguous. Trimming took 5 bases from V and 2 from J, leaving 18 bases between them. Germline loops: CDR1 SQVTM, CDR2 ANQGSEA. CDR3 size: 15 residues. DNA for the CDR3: TGCAGCGTTCCGGGCAATGCAGGTCGAAACACTGAAGCTTTCTTT. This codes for CSVPGNAGRNTEAFF.

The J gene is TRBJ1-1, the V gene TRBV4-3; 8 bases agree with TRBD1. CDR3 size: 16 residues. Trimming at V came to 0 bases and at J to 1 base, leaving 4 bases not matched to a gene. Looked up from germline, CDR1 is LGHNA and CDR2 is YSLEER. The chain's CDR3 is CASSQETGAPNTEAFF. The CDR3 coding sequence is TGCGCCAGCAGCCAAGAGACAGGGGCCCCGAACACTGAAGCTTTCTTT.

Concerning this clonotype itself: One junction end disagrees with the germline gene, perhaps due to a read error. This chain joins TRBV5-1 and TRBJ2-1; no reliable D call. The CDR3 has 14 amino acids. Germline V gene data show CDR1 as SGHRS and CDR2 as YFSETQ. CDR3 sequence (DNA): TGCGCCAGCACAGATAGCAGCTTTTACAATAAGCAGTTCTTC. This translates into CASTDSSFYNKQFF.

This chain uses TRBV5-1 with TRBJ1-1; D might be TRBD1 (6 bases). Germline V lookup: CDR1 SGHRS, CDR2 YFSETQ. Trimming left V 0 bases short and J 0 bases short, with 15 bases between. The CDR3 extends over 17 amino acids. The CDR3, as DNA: TGCGCCAGCAGCTTGGGGCAGGGAGGGGGTTTGAACACTGAAGCTTTCTTT. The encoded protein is CASSLGQGGGLNTEAFF.

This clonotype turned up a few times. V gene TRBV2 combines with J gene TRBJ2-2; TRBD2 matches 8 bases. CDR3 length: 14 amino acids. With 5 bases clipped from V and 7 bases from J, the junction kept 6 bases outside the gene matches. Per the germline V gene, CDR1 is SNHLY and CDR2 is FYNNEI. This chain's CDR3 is CASSSGGSFGELFF. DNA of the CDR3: TGTGCCAGCAGTAGCGGGGGTAGCTTCGGGGAGCTGTTTTTT.

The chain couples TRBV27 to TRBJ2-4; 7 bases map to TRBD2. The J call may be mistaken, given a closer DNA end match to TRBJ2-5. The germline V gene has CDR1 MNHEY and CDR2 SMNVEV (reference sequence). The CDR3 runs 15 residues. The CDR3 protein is CASSALGGTQETQYF. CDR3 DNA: TGTGCCAGCAGTGCTCTGGGGGGGACCCAAGAGACCCAGTACTTC.

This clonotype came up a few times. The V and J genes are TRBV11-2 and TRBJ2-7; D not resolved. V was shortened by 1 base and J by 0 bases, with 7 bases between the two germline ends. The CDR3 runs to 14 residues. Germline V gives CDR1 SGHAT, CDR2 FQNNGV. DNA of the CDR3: TGTGCCAGCAGCTTAGCGTCTAACTCCTACGAGCAGTACTTC. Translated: CASSLASNSYEQYF.

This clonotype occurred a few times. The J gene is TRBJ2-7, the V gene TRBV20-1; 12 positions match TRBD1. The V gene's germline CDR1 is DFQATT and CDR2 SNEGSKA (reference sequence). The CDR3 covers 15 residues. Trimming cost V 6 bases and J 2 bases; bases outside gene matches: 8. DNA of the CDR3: TGCAGTGCCTACCCGGGACAGGGGGCGACCTACGAGCAGTACTTC. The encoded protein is CSAYPGQGATYEQYF.

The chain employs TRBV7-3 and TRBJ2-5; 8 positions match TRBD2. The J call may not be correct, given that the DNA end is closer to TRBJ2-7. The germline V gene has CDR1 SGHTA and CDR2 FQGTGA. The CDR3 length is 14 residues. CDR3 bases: TGTGCCAGCAGCGCGGGACTAGAGAGCGACGAGCAGTACTTC. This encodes CASSAGLESDEQYF.

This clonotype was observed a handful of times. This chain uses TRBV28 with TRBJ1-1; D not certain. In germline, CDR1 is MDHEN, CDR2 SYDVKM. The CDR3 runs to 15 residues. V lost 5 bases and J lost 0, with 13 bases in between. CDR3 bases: TGTGCCAGCAGTCCTATGCAAGCCATGAACACTGAAGCTTTCTTT. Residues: CASSPMQAMNTEAFF.

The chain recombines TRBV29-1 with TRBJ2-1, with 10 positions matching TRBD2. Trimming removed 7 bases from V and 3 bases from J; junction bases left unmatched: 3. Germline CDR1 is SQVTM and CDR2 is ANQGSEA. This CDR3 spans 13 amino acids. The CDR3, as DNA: TGCAGCGGGCGACTAGCGGGCTACAATGAGCAGTTCTTC. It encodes CSGRLAGYNEQFF.

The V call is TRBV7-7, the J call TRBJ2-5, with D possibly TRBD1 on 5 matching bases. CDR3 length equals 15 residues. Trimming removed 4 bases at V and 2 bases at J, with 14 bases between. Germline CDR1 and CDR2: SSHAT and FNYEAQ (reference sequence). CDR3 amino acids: CASSSAPGIQETQYF. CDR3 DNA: TGTGCCAGCAGCTCAGCTCCAGGGATACAAGAGACCCAGTACTTC.

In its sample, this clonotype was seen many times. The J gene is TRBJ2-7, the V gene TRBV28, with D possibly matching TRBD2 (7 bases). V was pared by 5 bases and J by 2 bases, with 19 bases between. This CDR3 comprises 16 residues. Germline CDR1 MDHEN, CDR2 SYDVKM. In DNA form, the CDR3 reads TGTGCCAGCAGTCCACCACAAGGGGGGGCAACCTACGAGCAGTACTTC. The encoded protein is CASSPPQGGATYEQYF.

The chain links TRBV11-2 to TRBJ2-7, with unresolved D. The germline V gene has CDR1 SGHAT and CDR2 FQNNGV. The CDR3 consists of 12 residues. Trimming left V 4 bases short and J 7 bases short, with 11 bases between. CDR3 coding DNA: TGTGCCAGCAGCTGGAGTTCGGGTGAGCAGTACTTC. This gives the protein CASSWSSGEQYF.

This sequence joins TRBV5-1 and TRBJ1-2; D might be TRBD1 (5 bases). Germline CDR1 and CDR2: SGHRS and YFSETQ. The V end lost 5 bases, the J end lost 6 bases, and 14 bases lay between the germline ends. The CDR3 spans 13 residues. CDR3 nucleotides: TGCGCCAGCAGTTTAGGGGTTCTTGATGGCTACACCTTC. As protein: CASSLGVLDGYTF.

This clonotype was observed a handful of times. CDR3 nucleotide sequence: TGCGCCAGCATGGGACCAACCTACAATGAGCAGTTCTTC. Its protein is CASMGPTYNEQFF. The rearrangement uses TRBV5-1 and TRBJ2-1, with D perhaps matching TRBD1 or TRBD2 (5 bases each). The CDR3 has 13 amino acids. Trimming took 6 bases from V and 2 from J, leaving 9 bases between them. Per the germline V gene, CDR1 is SGHRS and CDR2 is YFSETQ. Combining the CDR3 with reference TRBV5-1 and TRBJ2-1 gives the whole variable domain KAGVTQTPRYLIKTRGQQVTLSCSPISGHRSVSWYQQTPGQGLQFLFEYFSETQRNKGNFPGRFSGRQFSNSRSEMNVSTLELGDSALYLCASMGPTYNEQFFGPGTRLTVL.

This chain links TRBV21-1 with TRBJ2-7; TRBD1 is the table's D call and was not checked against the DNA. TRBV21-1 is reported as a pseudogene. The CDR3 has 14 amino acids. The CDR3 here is CASSITGAGYKQYF. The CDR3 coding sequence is TGTGCCAGCAGCATAACAGGGGCAGGCTACAAGCAGTACTTC.